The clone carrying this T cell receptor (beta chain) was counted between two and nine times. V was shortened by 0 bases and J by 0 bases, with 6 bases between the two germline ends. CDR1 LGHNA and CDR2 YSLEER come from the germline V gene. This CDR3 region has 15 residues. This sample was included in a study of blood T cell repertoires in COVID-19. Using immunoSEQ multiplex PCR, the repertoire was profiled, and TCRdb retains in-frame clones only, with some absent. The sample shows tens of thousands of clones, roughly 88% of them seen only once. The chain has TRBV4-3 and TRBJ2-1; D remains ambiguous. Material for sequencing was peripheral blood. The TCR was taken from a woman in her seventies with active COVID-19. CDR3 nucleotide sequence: TGCGCCAGCAGCCAAGACGCAGGCTCCTACAATGAGCAGTTCTTC. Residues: CASSQDAGSYNEQFF.